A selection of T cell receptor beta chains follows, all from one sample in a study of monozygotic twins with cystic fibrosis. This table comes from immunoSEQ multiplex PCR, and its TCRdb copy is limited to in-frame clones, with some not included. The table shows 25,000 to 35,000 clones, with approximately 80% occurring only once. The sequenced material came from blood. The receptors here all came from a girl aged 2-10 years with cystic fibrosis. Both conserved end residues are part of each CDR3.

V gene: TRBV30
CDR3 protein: CAWRGREGPVETQYF

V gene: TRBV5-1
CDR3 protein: CASSSRGQETQYF

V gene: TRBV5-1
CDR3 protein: CASSLRNDAKGYTF

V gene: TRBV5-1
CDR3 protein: CASSLYRGPGSGNTIYF

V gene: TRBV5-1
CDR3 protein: CASSFLMNTEAFF

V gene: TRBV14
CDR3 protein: CASSQGPRFDEQFF

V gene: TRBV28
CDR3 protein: CASSSGGYTF

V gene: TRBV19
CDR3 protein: CASSIGGTAYNQPQHF

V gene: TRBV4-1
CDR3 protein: CASSQDITGNTEAFF

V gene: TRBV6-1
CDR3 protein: CASSENTGVAEKLFF

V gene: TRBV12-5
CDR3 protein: CASGPGPSYEQYF

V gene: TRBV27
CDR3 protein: CASSSVFYNSPLHF

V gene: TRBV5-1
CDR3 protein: CASQGGPGSGNTIYF